This T cell receptor beta chain is from a study of shared clonotypes between healthy human individuals. Study conclusions and caveats: Generation probabilities of non-shared clonotypes were lower (relative to those shared by all four donors). Naive subsets, compared against memory subsets, generally had larger estimated richness values.

The repertoire was sequenced with immunoSEQ multiplex PCR; TCRdb's copy has only in-frame clones and lacks some. The data contain about 1,900,000 clones, less than 95% of them singletons. Naive-designated CD8 cells lacked CD45RO, were positively enriched for CCR7, and omitted terminally differentiated effector memory CD45RA+ cells. Trimming left V 2 bases short and J 0 bases short, with 10 bases between. The CDR3 has 15 residues. CDR1 and CDR2 from the germline V gene are SGHAT and FQDESV (reference sequence). This clone showed up just once. Antigen unknown. Material: naive CD8+ T cells sorted from blood. The source of this sequence is a young man in good health. The V and J genes are TRBV11-1 and TRBJ1-2; the D is unclear. This chain's CDR3 is CASSLSAETNYGYTF. The CDR3 coding sequence is TGTGCCAGCAGCTTATCGGCGGAGACTAACTATGGCTACACCTTC.